This T cell receptor beta chain was recorded in a study of T cell responses to AZD1222 COVID-19 vaccine. Some clones are missing from TCRdb's copy, which holds only in-frame ones; the method was immunoSEQ multiplex PCR. Of 180,000 or so clones listed, 75% to 90% are singletons. Remarks on this clone: The target antigen is unknown.

Whole-study results and caveats: No repertoire was sampled before or during the peak T cell response, only after it. Baseline antibody screening turned up just a handful of seropositive AZD1222 recipients. Donors skewed white British and female; clonal diversity was possibly underestimated. Nearly half of spike-specific TCRs reportedly target unmutated variant regions.

Germline CDR1 is MNHNS and CDR2 is SASEGT. The V gene lost 1 base and the J gene lost 4 bases, with 8 bases spanning the gap. The CDR3 is 15 amino acids. The sequences come from peripheral blood, collected 28 days after the second dose of the MenACWY control vaccine. The clonotype comes from an adult who received the MenACWY meningococcal vaccine as a control. The chain carries TRBV6-1 and TRBJ2-6; a weak D match, TRBD2 (5 bases). CDR3 residues: CASSEGSGGANVLTF. The CDR3 coding sequence is TGTGCCAGCAGTGAAGGTTCGGGGGGGGCCAACGTCCTGACTTTC.